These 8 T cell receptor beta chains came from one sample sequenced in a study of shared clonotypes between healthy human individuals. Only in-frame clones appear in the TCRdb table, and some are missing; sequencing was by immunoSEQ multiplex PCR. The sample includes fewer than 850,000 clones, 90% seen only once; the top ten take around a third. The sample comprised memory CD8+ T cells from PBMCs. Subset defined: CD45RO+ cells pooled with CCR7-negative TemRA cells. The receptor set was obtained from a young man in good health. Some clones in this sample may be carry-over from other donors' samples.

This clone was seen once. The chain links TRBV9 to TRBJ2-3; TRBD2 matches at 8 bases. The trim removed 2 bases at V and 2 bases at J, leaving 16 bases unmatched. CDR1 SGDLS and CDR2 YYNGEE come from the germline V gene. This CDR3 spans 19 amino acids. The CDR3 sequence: CASSVPPFPGGGDTDTQYF. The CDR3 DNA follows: TGTGCCAGCAGCGTCCCCCCTTTTCCGGGAGGGGGGGACACAGATACGCAGTATTTT.

The CDR3 nucleotides are TGTGCCAGCAGCGTAAGAGGACAGGACTCTGGGGCCAACGTCCTGACTTTC. Its protein product is CASSVRGQDSGANVLTF. The chain couples TRBV7-9 to TRBJ2-6; 7 positions agree with TRBD1. The CDR3 totals 17 residues. Per germline, CDR1 SEHNR and CDR2 FQNEAQ (reference sequence). J gave up 0 bases and V 5 bases, and 7 bases lay outside the gene matches.

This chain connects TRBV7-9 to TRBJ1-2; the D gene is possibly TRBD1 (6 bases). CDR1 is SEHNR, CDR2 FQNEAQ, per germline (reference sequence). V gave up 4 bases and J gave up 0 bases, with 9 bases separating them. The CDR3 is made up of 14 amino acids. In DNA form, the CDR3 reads TGTGCCAGCAGCTCCACAGGGTCTAACTATGGCTACACCTTC. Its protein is CASSSTGSNYGYTF. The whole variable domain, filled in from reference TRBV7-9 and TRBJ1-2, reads DTGVSQNPRHKITKRGQNVTFRCDPISEHNRLYWYRQTLGQGPEFLTYFQNEAQLEKSRLLSDRFSAERPKGSFSTLEIQRTEQGDSAMYLCASSSTGSNYGYTFGSGTRLTVV.

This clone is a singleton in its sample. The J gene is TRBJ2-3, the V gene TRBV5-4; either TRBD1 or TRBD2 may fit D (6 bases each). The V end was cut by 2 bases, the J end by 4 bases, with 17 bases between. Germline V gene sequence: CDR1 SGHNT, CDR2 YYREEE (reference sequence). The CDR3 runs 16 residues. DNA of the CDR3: TGTGCCAGCAGCTTAACAGGGCTAGCGACCCCAGATACGCAGTATTTT. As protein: CASSLTGLATPDTQYF.

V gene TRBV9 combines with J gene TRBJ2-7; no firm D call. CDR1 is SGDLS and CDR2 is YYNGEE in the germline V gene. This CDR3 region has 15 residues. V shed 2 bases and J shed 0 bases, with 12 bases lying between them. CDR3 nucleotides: TGTGCCAGCAGCGTGGGATGGGGTAGCTCCTACGAGCAGTACTTC. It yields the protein CASSVGWGSSYEQYF.

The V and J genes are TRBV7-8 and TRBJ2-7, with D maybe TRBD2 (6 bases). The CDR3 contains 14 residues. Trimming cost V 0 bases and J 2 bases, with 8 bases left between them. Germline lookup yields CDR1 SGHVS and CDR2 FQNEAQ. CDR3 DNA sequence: TGTGCCAGCAGCTTAGCGGGACTGACCTACGAGCAGTACTTC. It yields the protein CASSLAGLTYEQYF.

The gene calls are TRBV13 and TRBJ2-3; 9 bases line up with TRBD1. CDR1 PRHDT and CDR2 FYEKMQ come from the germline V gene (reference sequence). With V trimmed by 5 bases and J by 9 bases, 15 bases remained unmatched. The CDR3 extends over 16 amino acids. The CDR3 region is CASSLLPGQGTETQYF. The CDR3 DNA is TGTGCCAGCAGCCTGCTGCCGGGACAGGGTACCGAGACGCAGTATTTT. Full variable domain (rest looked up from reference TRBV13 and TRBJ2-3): AAGVIQSPRHLIKEKRETATLKCYPIPRHDTVYWYQQGPGQDPQFLISFYEKMQSDKGSIPDRFSAQQFSDYHSELNMSSLELGDSALYFCASSLLPGQGTETQYFGPGTRLTVL.

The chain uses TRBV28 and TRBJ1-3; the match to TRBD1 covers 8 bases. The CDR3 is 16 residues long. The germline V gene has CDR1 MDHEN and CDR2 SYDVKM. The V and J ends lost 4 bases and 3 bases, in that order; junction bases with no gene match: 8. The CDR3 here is CASSSDREGIGNTIYF. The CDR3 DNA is TGTGCCAGCAGTTCGGACAGGGAGGGCATTGGAAACACCATATATTTT.